These 23 T cell receptor beta chains share one sample of origin, sequenced in a study of T-cell reconstitution after alpha-beta-depleted transplantation in children. During its preparation, the TCRbeta library received unique molecular identifiers. One entry per CDR3 protein results from TCRdb running MiXCR on the PCR reads. Among some 9,000 distinct CDR3 sequences listed, 17% were seen once. The starting material was PBMCs, mostly from graft donor cells, obtained 60 days after TCRalphabeta/CD19-depleted stem cell transplant. These receptors came from a girl less than two years old who had a stem cell transplant for combined immunodeficiency, so the T cells may come from the graft donor.

The chain combines TRBV9 with TRBJ2-3; TRBD2 matches 10 bases. Germline assignment: CDR1 SGDLS and CDR2 YYNGEE. J was trimmed by 4 bases and V by 4 bases; bases with no gene match: 0. The CDR3 runs 13 residues. This CDR3 reads CASSLAGADTQYF. The CDR3 nucleotides read TGTGCCAGCAGCCTAGCGGGGGCAGATACGCAGTATTTT.

This clonotype was seen ten or more times. CDR3 sequence: CASGDRRETQYF. CDR3 in DNA: TGTGCCAGCGGGGACAGGCGAGAGACCCAGTACTTC. This rearrangement joins TRBV5-5 to TRBJ2-5; 8 bases fit TRBD1. Germline-derived CDR1 and CDR2 are SGHKS and YYEKEE (reference sequence). CDR3 length: 12 amino acids. V dropped 7 bases and J dropped 4; count of bases not matched to a gene: 3.

This clonotype has at least ten counts. The CDR3 DNA follows: TGTGCCAGCAGTCCGATACTAGCGGTCCACGCAGATACGCAGTATTTT. It is translated as CASSPILAVHADTQYF. The chain has TRBV12-3 or TRBV12-4 and TRBJ2-3, with 8 bases identical to TRBD2. This CDR3 region has 16 residues. V was clipped by 5 bases and J by 4 bases; unmatched bases: 11.

This clonotype was counted a few times. The chain links TRBV10-2 to TRBJ1-5, with unresolved D. CDR1 and CDR2 (germline): WSHSY, SAAADI. With 0 bases removed from V and 9 bases from J, the gap between germline ends came to 15 bases. The length of the CDR3 is 15 residues. The CDR3 loop is CASSESTWVGAPQHF. The CDR3 region has the DNA TGCGCCAGCAGTGAGTCGACTTGGGTCGGCGCGCCCCAGCATTTT.

This clonotype was observed many times. This rearrangement joins TRBV20-1 to TRBJ2-7; D gene ambiguous. Looked up from germline, CDR1 is DFQATT and CDR2 is SNEGSKA (reference sequence). Trimming stripped 5 bases from V and 3 bases from J, with 11 bases between. The CDR3 length is 12 residues. The DNA of the CDR3 is TGCAGTGCTCGCGGTCCTATCTACGAGCAGTACTTC. Encoded protein: CSARGPIYEQYF.

This clonotype was seen ten or more times. The chain is built from TRBV6-6 and TRBJ2-7; possibly TRBD1 for D (6 bases). The CDR3 contains 13 residues. Trimming shortened V by 7 bases and J by 6 bases, and 16 bases separated the two germline ends. Germline V CDR1 and CDR2: MNHNY, SVGAGI (reference sequence). CDR3 sequence: CASTKSPGVEQYF. DNA for the CDR3: TGTGCCAGCACTAAAAGTCCAGGGGTCGAGCAGTACTTC.

This clonotype appeared many times. The chain carries TRBV7-2 and TRBJ1-2; D uncertain. V lost 2 bases to trimming and J lost 4 bases, with 23 bases between them. There are 18 residues in the CDR3. Germline assignment: CDR1 SGHTA and CDR2 FQGNSA. This CDR3 reads CASSLYSTGVGSRYGYTF. The CDR3 DNA reads as TGTGCCAGCAGCTTATATAGCACCGGGGTTGGCTCCCGCTATGGCTACACCTTC.

V and J are TRBV21-1 and TRBJ2-4. TRBV21-1 is labeled a pseudogene. This CDR3 contains 13 residues. The CDR3 coding sequence is TGTGCCAGCAGCAAATCGGAACCGAACATTCAGTACTTC. This translates into CASSKSEPNIQYF.

This clonotype was recorded many times. The chain is built from TRBV20-1 and TRBJ2-6; 7 bases are shared with TRBD2. Germline CDR1 is DFQATT and CDR2 is SNEGSKA (reference sequence). Trimming cost V 3 bases and J 0 bases; bases outside gene matches: 14. The CDR3 covers 19 residues. As DNA, the CDR3 is TGCAGTGCTAGCGGTAACCTGCTAGCGGACTTCTCTGGGGCCAACGTCCTGACTTTC. Residues: CSASGNLLADFSGANVLTF.

This clonotype was seen a handful of times. The chain links TRBV18 to TRBJ2-5; tentatively, D is TRBD2 (6 bases). Trimming removed 1 base from V and 2 bases from J, with 8 bases in between. The germline V gene has CDR1 KGHSH and CDR2 LQKENI. The CDR3 has 14 amino acids. This CDR3 reads CASSPRGEQETQYF. For the CDR3, the DNA is TGTGCCAGCTCACCACGGGGGGAGCAAGAGACCCAGTACTTC.

A few counts support this clonotype. V gene TRBV4-2 combines with J gene TRBJ2-3, with a weak D call TRBD2 (7 bases). Germline V gene data show CDR1 as LGHNA and CDR2 as YNFKEQ. Trimming removed 3 bases at V and 7 bases at J, with 26 bases between. The CDR3 consists of 18 residues. CDR3 residues: CASSHPGSGGRRLNTQYF. The CDR3 coding sequence is TGTGCCAGCAGCCACCCTGGGTCGGGGGGCCGACGGTTGAATACGCAGTATTTT.

This clonotype was observed at least ten times. This rearrangement joins TRBV7-3 to TRBJ2-5; 9 bases map to TRBD1. The CDR3 has 14 amino acids. With 10 bases clipped from V and 2 bases from J, the junction kept 8 bases outside the gene matches. Germline V CDR1 and CDR2: SGHTA, FQGTGA. DNA of the CDR3: TGTGCCATCGCTACAGGGGGCACGCAAGAGACCCAGTACTTC. Protein product: CAIATGGTQETQYF.

The chain employs TRBV7-2 and TRBJ2-7, with no clear D. The CDR3 totals 16 residues. Per germline, CDR1 SGHTA and CDR2 FQGNSA. The V end was cut by 3 bases, the J end by 5 bases, with 20 bases between. The chain's CDR3 is CASSFAPGVGWDEQYF. The DNA of the CDR3 is TGTGCCAGCAGCTTTGCCCCCGGTGTGGGCTGGGACGAGCAGTACTTC.

This clonotype was picked up many times. The chain has TRBV28 and TRBJ2-2; TRBD1 matches 8 bases. Trimming at V came to 1 base and at J to 6 bases, leaving 4 bases not matched to a gene. Germline values: CDR1 MDHEN, CDR2 SYDVKM. The CDR3 contains 15 residues. CDR3 sequence reads: CASSLSGTGPGELFF. The CDR3 coding sequence is TGTGCCAGCAGTTTATCAGGGACAGGACCCGGGGAGCTGTTTTTT.

The gene calls are TRBV4-2 and TRBJ2-1; 10 bases align to TRBD2. Germline CDR1 is LGHNA and CDR2 is YNFKEQ. The CDR3 length is 18 residues. J lost 5 bases, V lost 0 bases, and 10 bases had no gene match. CDR3 loop: CASSQDRLAGDTNNEQFF. In DNA, the CDR3 is TGTGCCAGCAGCCAAGATCGACTAGCGGGCGACACCAACAATGAGCAGTTCTTC.

This clonotype appeared many times. The chain joins TRBV3-1 to TRBJ1-1, with TRBD1 as a possible D gene (6 bases). The CDR3 contains 13 residues. Trimming removed 4 bases from V and 3 bases from J, with 9 bases in between. Per germline, CDR1 LGHDT and CDR2 YNNKEL (reference sequence). The chain's CDR3 is CASSLRGDTEAFF. Written as DNA, the CDR3 is TGTGCCAGCAGCCTCAGGGGTGACACTGAAGCTTTCTTT.

The chain links TRBV11-3 to TRBJ1-6; no definite D call. CDR1 SGHNT and CDR2 YENEEA come from the germline V gene. CDR3 size: 15 residues. V gave up 1 base and J gave up 5 bases, with 9 bases separating them. The CDR3 spells CASSLGIVNNSPLHF. The DNA for the CDR3 is TGTGCCAGCAGCTTAGGCATCGTGAATAATTCACCCCTCCACTTT.

This clonotype was observed a few times. This chain links TRBV5-1 with TRBJ2-7; TRBD1 aligns across 11 bases. This CDR3 contains 13 residues. J lost 6 bases, V lost 3 bases, and 2 bases had no gene match. CDR1 is SGHRS, CDR2 YFSETQ, per germline. The CDR3 DNA follows: TGCGCCAGCAGCTGGGGGACAGGGGGCGAGCAGTACTTC. As protein: CASSWGTGGEQYF. Drawing the rest from reference TRBV5-1 and TRBJ2-7, the complete variable domain is KAGVTQTPRYLIKTRGQQVTLSCSPISGHRSVSWYQQTPGQGLQFLFEYFSETQRNKGNFPGRFSGRQFSNSRSEMNVSTLELGDSALYLCASSWGTGGEQYFGPGTRLTVT.

At least ten counts were recorded for this clonotype. The chain carries TRBV20-1 and TRBJ2-1; D unresolved. The V and J ends lost 3 bases and 5 bases respectively, with 8 bases between them. The CDR3 is made up of 12 amino acids. Germline CDR1 reads DFQATT; CDR2 reads SNEGSKA (reference sequence). The CDR3 region has the DNA TGCAGTGCTAGCGCTATGAACAATGAGCAGTTCTTC. Translation: CSASAMNNEQFF.

This clonotype was observed at least ten times. The V gene is TRBV20-1, the J gene TRBJ2-3, with TRBD2 identical over 12 bases. With V trimmed by 3 bases and J by 3 bases, 4 bases remained unmatched. This CDR3 comprises 15 residues. The germline V gene encodes CDR1 DFQATT and CDR2 SNEGSKA (reference sequence). The CDR3 DNA reads TGCAGTGCTAGGACTAGCGGGAGTTGGACAGATACGCAGTATTTT. This gives the protein CSARTSGSWTDTQYF.

The gene calls are TRBV7-6 and TRBJ1-4; D is uncertain. CDR3 length: 15 residues. V lost 0 bases and J 9 bases, leaving 14 bases between the germline ends. Germline CDR1 reads SGHVS; CDR2 reads FNYEAQ. The CDR3 DNA reads TGTGCCAGCAGCTTAGCCCCGGGTGCAACTAAAAAACTGTTTTTT. This codes for CASSLAPGATKKLFF.

The chain links TRBV12-3 or TRBV12-4 to TRBJ2-5; D unresolved. Trimming stripped 1 base from V and 4 bases from J, with 7 bases between. The CDR3 sequence is 13 residues long. The DNA of the CDR3 is TGTGCCAGCAGTTTAGTAGGGCCAGAGACCCAGTACTTC. Amino acid sequence: CASSLVGPETQYF.

This clonotype was seen many times. The CDR3 region is CSARWPAGYNEQFF. CDR3 sequence (DNA): TGCAGTGCCCGATGGCCCGCCGGCTACAATGAGCAGTTCTTC. The V gene is TRBV20-1, the J gene TRBJ2-1, with D hard to call. The germline V gene has CDR1 DFQATT and CDR2 SNEGSKA (reference sequence). The CDR3 runs to 14 residues. The V and J ends lost 6 bases and 3 bases respectively, with 15 bases between them.